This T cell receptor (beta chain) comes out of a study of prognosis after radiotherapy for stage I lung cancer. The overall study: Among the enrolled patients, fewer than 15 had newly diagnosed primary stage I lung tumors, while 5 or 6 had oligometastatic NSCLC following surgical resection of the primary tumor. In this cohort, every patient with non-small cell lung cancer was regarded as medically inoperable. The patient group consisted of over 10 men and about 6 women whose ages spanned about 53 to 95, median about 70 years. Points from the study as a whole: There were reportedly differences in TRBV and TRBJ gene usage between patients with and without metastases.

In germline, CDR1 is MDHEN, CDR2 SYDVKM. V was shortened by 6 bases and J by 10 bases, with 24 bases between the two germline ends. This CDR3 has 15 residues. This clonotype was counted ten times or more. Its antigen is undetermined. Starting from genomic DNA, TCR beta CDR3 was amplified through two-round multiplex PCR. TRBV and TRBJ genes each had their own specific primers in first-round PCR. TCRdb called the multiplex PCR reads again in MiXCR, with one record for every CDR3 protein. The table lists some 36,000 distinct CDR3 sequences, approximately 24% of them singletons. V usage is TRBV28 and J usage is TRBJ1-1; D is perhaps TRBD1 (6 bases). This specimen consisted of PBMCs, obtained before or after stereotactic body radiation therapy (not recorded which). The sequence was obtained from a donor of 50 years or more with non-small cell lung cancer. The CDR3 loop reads CASSANLQGLFGAFF. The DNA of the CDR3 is TGTGCCAGCAGCGCAAACCTGCAGGGGTTGTTTGGAGCTTTCTTT.